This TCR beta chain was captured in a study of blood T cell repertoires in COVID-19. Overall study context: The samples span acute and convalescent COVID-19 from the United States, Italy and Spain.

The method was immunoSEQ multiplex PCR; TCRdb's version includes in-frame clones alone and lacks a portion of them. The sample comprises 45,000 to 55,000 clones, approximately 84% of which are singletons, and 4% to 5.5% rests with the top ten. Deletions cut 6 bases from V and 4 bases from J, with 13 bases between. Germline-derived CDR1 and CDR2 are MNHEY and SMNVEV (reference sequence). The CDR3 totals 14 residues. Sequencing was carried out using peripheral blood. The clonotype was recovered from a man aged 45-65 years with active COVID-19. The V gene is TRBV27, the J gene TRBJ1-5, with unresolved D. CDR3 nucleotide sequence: TGTGCCAGCAGCTTCCGAGGAGGAAATCAGCCCCAGCATTTT. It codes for CASSFRGGNQPQHF.